Below are 26 T cell receptor delta chains sequenced from a single sample in a study of gamma delta lymphoproliferative disorders and STAT genes (dated by TCRdb to between 2017 and 2018). For TCR sequencing, genomic DNA was taken from peripheral blood mononuclear cells isolated from both patients and controls. Library prep was done by multiplex PCR. The sequencer was an Illumina MiSeq. In TCRdb, clones were called once more from the public reads by CATT, and rows of identical DNA were later combined. Recorded for this sample are under 5,000 delta-chain clones; 0.9% to 1.1% of them occurred a single time. The ten largest clonotypes hold around 20% of the sample. Sequenced material: blood. These receptors were taken from a human donor in good health.

By share, this clone counts as large. The sample contains more than one DNA sequence encoding this CDR3. V and J are TRDV1 and TRDJ1; D is undetermined. V was pared by 0 bases and J by 0 bases, with 26 bases between. The germline V gene encodes CDR1 TSWWSYY and CDR2 QGS. The CDR3 contains 21 residues. In nucleotides, the CDR3 is TGTGCTCTTGGGGAACTAGTCGACTTCTTGAGTCTAGGACTGTACACCGATAAACTCATCTTT. Translation: CALGELVDFLSLGLYTDKLIF.

Remarks on this clone: TCRdb shows a much larger clone's protein in place of this DNA's translation, and the two differ at residue 5, likely through a read error; the protein shown is translated from the DNA. The chain uses TRDV2 and TRDJ1; D remains unclear. The CDR3 sequence is 14 residues long. Trimming stripped 4 bases from V and 3 bases from J, with 14 bases between. Germline CDR1 GEAIGNYY, CDR2 EKD. The CDR3 DNA is TGTGCCTGTGAATACCTCACTGATTCCGATAAACTCATCTTT. As protein: CACEYLTDSDKLIF.

Of note for this clone: Since a far larger clone is one base different, this is likely a read error. Other DNA variants within this sample encode the same CDR3. This chain joins TRDV1 and TRDJ1; 7 positions match TRDD3. The junction had 16 bases not matched to a gene; V was cut back by 3 bases and J by 0 bases. Germline lookup yields CDR1 TSWWSYY and CDR2 QGS. The CDR3 is made up of 19 amino acids. CDR3 DNA sequence: TGTGCTCTTGGGGAGCGCCCCCCACCGTGGGGGAAGTACACCGATAAACTCATCTTT. Translated: CALGERPPPWGKYTDKLIF.

A few counts support this clone. The translation of this DNA and the TCRdb protein of a much larger clone differ at residue 8, probably owing to a read error; the protein shown here is translated from the DNA. The V and J genes are TRDV1 and TRDJ1, with 11 nucleotides matching TRDD3. The V gene end was trimmed by 0 bases and the J gene end by 0 bases; junction bases not matched to a gene: 15. CDR3 length: 21 residues. Germline loops: CDR1 TSWWSYY, CDR2 QGS. DNA of the CDR3: TGTGCTCTTGGGGAACTATCCTCTTACTGGGGGATAGCCTCGTACACCGATAAACTCATCTTT. Encoded protein: CALGELSSYWGIASYTDKLIF.

On this clone itself: The protein given by TCRdb reflects a much larger clone and differs at residue 4 from this DNA's translation, likely from a read error; the protein shown is the DNA's translation. V is TRDV2 and J is TRDJ1; 8 bases fit TRDD3. CDR3 length: 21 residues. Germline CDR1 and CDR2: GEAIGNYY and EKD. In nucleotides, the CDR3 is TGTGCCTGTGGCACCGTCTTAAGCCTGGGGGACACCAGCTTGTACACCGATAAACTCATCTTT. As protein: CACGTVLSLGDTSLYTDKLIF.

The V gene remains uncalled, whereas the J gene is TRDJ1; the table's D gene call, TRDD3, was not cross checked with the DNA. CDR3 length equals 18 residues. CDR3 sequence (DNA): TGTGCCTTTCCCGTAACCTATTCTTGGTTTGGGAACACCGATAAACTCATCTTT. Translated: CAFPVTYSWFGNTDKLIF.

Comments on this clone: A far larger clone is off by one base, so a read error is likely. Other DNA sequences of this sample code for an identical CDR3. The rearrangement links TRDV1 to TRDJ1, with D tentatively TRDD3 (5 bases). The germline CDR1 and CDR2 sequences are TSWWSYY and QGS. The CDR3 is made up of 16 amino acids. Between the trimmed V and J ends, which lost 3 bases and 0 bases, there was a span of 14 bases. The CDR3 is CALGELAPGNTDKLIF. The CDR3 DNA reads TGTGCTCTTGGGGAGTTGGCCCCGGGGAACACCGATAAACTCATCTTT.

Note on this clone: A far larger clone is one base from this, pointing to a likely read error. The sample carries other DNA sequences with the same CDR3. V and J are TRDV2 and TRDJ3; 10 nucleotides align to TRDD3. The ends lost 4 bases at V and 0 bases at J; junction bases unmatched: 20. This CDR3 spans 23 amino acids. Germline V CDR1 and CDR2: GEAIGNYY, EKD. Written as DNA, the CDR3 is TGTGCCTGTGATACCGGTGGTGGGGGATACCCCCATTATAGCTCCTGGGACACCCGACAGATGTTTTTC. Translated: CACDTGGGGYPHYSSWDTRQMFF.

This clone was counted a few times. This DNA translates differently at residue 13 from the TCRdb protein, which is that of a much larger clone; a read error is likely, and the protein shown is the DNA's own translation. The CDR3 sequence is CALGEPPPFPFTEGYGRDKLIF. The CDR3, as DNA: TGTGCTCTTGGGGAACCCCCCCCCTTCCCGTTTACTGAGGGATACGGCAGAGATAAACTCATCTTT. V usage is TRDV1 and J usage is TRDJ1; 8 bases fit TRDD3. V lost 1 base and J lost 5; bases outside the gene matches: 27. CDR1 is TSWWSYY, CDR2 QGS, per germline. This CDR3 has 22 amino acids.

Note on this clone: The TCRdb record carries a much larger clone's protein, which differs from this DNA's translation at residue 5; a read error is the likely cause, and the protein listed here is the DNA translation. The chain recombines TRDV1 with TRDJ1, with 13 positions matching TRDD3. This CDR3 contains 21 residues. Germline CDR1 TSWWSYY, CDR2 QGS. V shed 4 bases, J shed 3 bases, and the junction held 20 bases outside the gene matches. CDR3 loop: CALGAWTDHYWGIRFADKLIF. CDR3 DNA sequence: TGTGCTCTTGGGGCATGGACCGATCATTACTGGGGGATACGCTTCGCCGATAAACTCATCTTT.

Note on this clone: TCRdb attributes to this sequence the protein of a much larger clone, which differs from the DNA translation at residue 4; a read error is likely, and the protein displayed is translated from the DNA. This chain uses TRDV2 with TRDJ1, with 8 nucleotides matching TRDD3. The ends lost 5 bases at V and 4 bases at J; junction bases unmatched: 8. Germline lookup yields CDR1 GEAIGNYY and CDR2 EKD. CDR3 length equals 14 residues. CDR3 in amino acids: CACGSLGILDKLIF. DNA of the CDR3: TGTGCCTGTGGCTCCCTGGGGATACTCGATAAACTCATCTTT.

This clone appeared a few times. A read error is likely here: a far larger clone is one base away. Other nucleotide sequences from this sample produce the same CDR3. The chain recombines TRDV1 with TRDJ1, with 11 bases aligning to TRDD3. The CDR3 runs to 19 residues. V trimming: 0 bases; J trimming: 4 bases; junction bases outside the gene matches: 13. Germline CDR1 TSWWSYY, CDR2 QGS. The CDR3 loop is CALGELSYPGGYFGDKLIF. The CDR3 DNA is TGTGCTCTTGGGGAACTATCCTACCCTGGGGGATACTTTGGCGATAAACTCATCTTT.

This clone showed up just a few times. Only one base separates this from a far larger clonotype, so it likely reflects a read error. The sample holds other DNA sequences that translate to the same CDR3. This sequence joins TRDV2 and TRDJ3; perhaps TRDD3 as D (6 bases). Germline assignment: CDR1 GEAIGNYY and CDR2 EKD. This CDR3 contains 19 residues. V was trimmed by 1 base and J by 0 bases, leaving 15 bases between them. This CDR3 is CACDTGGPLDSWDTRQMFF. The CDR3 region has the DNA TGTGCCTGTGACACTGGGGGCCCCCTTGACTCCTGGGACACCCGACAGATGTTTTTC.

The table lists this clone with a few counts. A far larger clone lies a single base away; this is likely a read error. This rearrangement joins TRDV2 to TRDJ3; perhaps TRDD3 as D (6 bases). The CDR3 consists of 20 residues. V dropped 3 bases and J dropped 2 bases, with 22 bases sitting between them. Germline V gives CDR1 GEAIGNYY, CDR2 EKD. The CDR3 is CACDYARSGASPWDTRQMFF. The CDR3 DNA follows: TGTGCCTGTGACTACGCAAGGTCTGGGGCAAGCCCCTGGGACACCCGACAGATGTTTTTC.

A remark on this clone: This is likely an artifact of a read error, given a far larger clone one base away. This sample also contains other DNA sequences that code for the same CDR3. The J gene is TRDJ1, the V gene TRDV2; a weak D match, TRDD3 (6 bases). CDR1 and CDR2 (germline): GEAIGNYY, EKD. Trimming left V 1 base short and J 0 bases short, with 20 bases between. This CDR3 has 18 residues. The CDR3 sequence: CACDTVGGYATNTDKLIF. CDR3 bases: TGTGCCTGTGACACTGTTGGGGGGTACGCGACCAACACCGATAAACTCATCTTT.

This clone was observed a handful of times. A single base is all that separates this from a far larger clone, so a read error is likely. Within the sample, other DNA sequences also encode this same CDR3. This sequence joins TRDV2 and TRDJ3; perhaps TRDD3 as D (5 bases). The V end was cut by 2 bases, the J end by 0 bases, with 16 bases between. The germline V gene encodes CDR1 GEAIGNYY and CDR2 EKD. This CDR3 contains 19 residues. Here the CDR3 DNA reads TGTGCCTGTGACAGAATGACTGGAGGACGCTCCTGGGACACCCGACAGATGTTTTTC. Its translation is CACDRMTGGRSWDTRQMFF.

On this clone: TCRdb assigns this DNA the protein of a much larger clone, which departs from its translation at residue 3; this likely reflects a read error, and the protein shown comes from translating the DNA. The V gene is TRDV2, the J gene TRDJ1; 7 positions match TRDD3. The length of the CDR3 is 16 residues. CDR1 is GEAIGNYY and CDR2 is EKD in the germline V gene. CDR3 nucleotide sequence: TGTGCCCGTGACACACTGGGGAGCGTGTACACCGATAAACTCATCTTT. Residues: CARDTLGSVYTDKLIF.

This clone appeared a few times. Translating this DNA gives a protein that differs at residue 19 from the TCRdb one, which belongs to a much larger clone; a read error is likely, and the protein shown is this translation. V and J are TRDV2 and TRDJ1; TRDD3 matches 12 bases. Per germline, CDR1 GEAIGNYY and CDR2 EKD. CDR3 length equals 22 residues. This chain's CDR3 is CACDSLTALGDTGEPYTDRLIF. The CDR3 DNA sequence: TGTGCCTGTGACAGTCTGACCGCGCTGGGGGATACGGGGGAACCCTACACCGATAGACTCATCTTT.

This clone has more than one count but fewer than ten. The translation of this DNA and the TCRdb protein of a much larger clone differ at residue 13, probably owing to a read error; the protein shown here is translated from the DNA. This chain connects TRDV2 to TRDJ1; no definite D call. CDR1 and CDR2 from the germline V gene are GEAIGNYY and EKD. The CDR3 sequence is 15 residues long. The CDR3 bases are TGTGCCTGTGACTCTCTGAATTTGGGCACCGATAAATTCATCTTT. Protein sequence: CACDSLNLGTDKFIF.

This clone has only a few counts. The protein recorded in TCRdb matches a much larger clone and deviates from this DNA's translation at residue 18, suggesting a read error; the protein here is obtained by translating the DNA. The chain uses TRDV1 and TRDJ1, with 11 bases that match TRDD3. Germline V gives CDR1 TSWWSYY, CDR2 QGS. This CDR3 spans 22 amino acids. CDR3 loop: CALGELVPTYWGIGLYTEKLIF. The DNA for the CDR3 is TGTGCTCTTGGGGAACTCGTACCTACGTACTGGGGGATAGGACTGTACACCGAAAAACTCATCTTT.

Details on this clone: A far bigger clonotype differs at one base, so this is likely a read error. V is TRDV2 and J is TRDJ3, with 13 bases that match TRDD3. Germline CDR1 reads GEAIGNYY; CDR2 reads EKD. V shed 0 bases and J 3 bases; nucleotides not matched to a gene: 7. CDR3 length equals 20 residues. CDR3: CACDTAGLGDTHWDTRQMFF. DNA for the CDR3: TGTGCCTGTGACACCGCGGGACTGGGGGATACGCACTGGGACACCCGACAGATGTTTTTC.

Only a few counts were recorded for this clone. A far larger clone is one nucleotide away, so this likely arose from a read error. Additional DNA sequences in this sample encode the identical CDR3. This sequence joins TRDV1 and TRDJ1, with 9 bases matching TRDD3. Looked up from germline, CDR1 is TSWWSYY and CDR2 is QGS. The CDR3 spans 22 residues. CDR3 residues: CALGEPTALRPWGIRLTDKLIF. The CDR3 nucleotides are TGCGCTCTTGGGGAACCTACTGCGCTACGGCCCTGGGGGATCCGCCTTACCGATAAACTCATCTTT.

This clone has just a few counts. TCRdb's entry gives the protein of a much larger clone, which mismatches this DNA's translation at residue 4, likely from a read error; the protein reported here is translated from the DNA. The V and J genes are TRDV2 and TRDJ1; 10 bases fit TRDD3. Germline values: CDR1 GEAIGNYY, CDR2 EKD. This CDR3 region has 18 residues. Here the CDR3 reads CACGTLLGDPKNTDKLIF. The CDR3, as DNA: TGTGCCTGTGGCACCTTACTGGGGGATCCCAAAAACACCGATAAACTCATCTTT.

Comment on this clone: A read error is the likely source, as a far larger clone sits one nucleotide away. Other DNA sequences in this specimen translate into the identical CDR3. V and J are TRDV1 and TRDJ1; 7 nucleotides align to TRDD3. The V gene end was trimmed by 0 bases and the J gene end by 0 bases; junction bases not matched to a gene: 19. CDR3 length: 21 amino acids. Germline V gene lookup returns CDR1 TSWWSYY and CDR2 QGS. The CDR3 sequence is CALGELTPYWGLSLDTDKLIF. Written as DNA, the CDR3 is TGTGCTCTTGGGGAACTAACCCCGTACTGGGGATTATCTCTTGACACCGATAAACTCATCTTT.

This clone was observed many times. Relative to the germline gene, one junction end is altered; a read error may explain this. The V and J genes are TRDV1 and TRDJ2; 13 nucleotides align to TRDD3. The CDR3 is made up of 17 amino acids. CDR1 is TSWWSYY and CDR2 is QGS in the germline V gene. The CDR3 loop is CALGEGARFVTGGYAFF. CDR3 sequence (DNA): TGTGCTCTTGGGGAAGGTGCCCGGTTTGTGACTGGGGGATACGCCTTTTTT.

In its sample, this clone was seen a few times. The chain joins TRDV2 to TRDJ1; 9 nucleotides line up with TRDD3. The germline CDR1 and CDR2 sequences are GEAIGNYY and EKD. The trim removed 0 bases at V and 2 bases at J, leaving 6 bases unmatched. CDR3 length equals 16 residues. Written as DNA, the CDR3 is TGTGCCTGTGACACCTCTGGGGGATCGATTACCGATAAACTCATCTTT. Translation: CACDTSGGSITDKLIF.